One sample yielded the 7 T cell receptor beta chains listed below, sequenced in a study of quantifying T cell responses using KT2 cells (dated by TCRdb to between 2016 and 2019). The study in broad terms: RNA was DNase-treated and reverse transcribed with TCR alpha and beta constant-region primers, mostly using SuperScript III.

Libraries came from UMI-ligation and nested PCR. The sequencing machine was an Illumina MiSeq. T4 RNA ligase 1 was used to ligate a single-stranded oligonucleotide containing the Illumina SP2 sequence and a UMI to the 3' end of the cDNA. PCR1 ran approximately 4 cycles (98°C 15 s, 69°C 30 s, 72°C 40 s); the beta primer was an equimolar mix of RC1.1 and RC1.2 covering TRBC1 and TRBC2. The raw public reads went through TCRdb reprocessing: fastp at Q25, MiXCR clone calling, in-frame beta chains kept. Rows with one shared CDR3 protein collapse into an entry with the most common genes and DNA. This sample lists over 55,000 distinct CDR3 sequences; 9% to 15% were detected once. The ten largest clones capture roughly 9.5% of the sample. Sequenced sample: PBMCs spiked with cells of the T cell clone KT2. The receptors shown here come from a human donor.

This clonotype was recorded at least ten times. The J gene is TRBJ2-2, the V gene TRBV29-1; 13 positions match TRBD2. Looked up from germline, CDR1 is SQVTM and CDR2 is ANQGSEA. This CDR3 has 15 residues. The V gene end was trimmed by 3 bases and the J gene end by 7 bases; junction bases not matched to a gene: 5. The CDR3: CSVDGTSGIGGELFF. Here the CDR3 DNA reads TGCAGCGTTGATGGGACTAGCGGGATTGGCGGGGAGCTGTTTTTT.

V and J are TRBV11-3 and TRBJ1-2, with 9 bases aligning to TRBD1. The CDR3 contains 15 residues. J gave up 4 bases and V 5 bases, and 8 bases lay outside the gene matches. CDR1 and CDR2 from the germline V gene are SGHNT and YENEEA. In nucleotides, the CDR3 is TGTGCCAGCAGCACACCGGGACAGGGCAGCTATGGCTACACCTTC. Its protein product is CASSTPGQGSYGYTF.

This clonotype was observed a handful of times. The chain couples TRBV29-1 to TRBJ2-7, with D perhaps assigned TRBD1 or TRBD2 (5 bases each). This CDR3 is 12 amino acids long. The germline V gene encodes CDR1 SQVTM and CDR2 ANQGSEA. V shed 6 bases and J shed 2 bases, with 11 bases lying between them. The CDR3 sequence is CSVRRGPYEQYF. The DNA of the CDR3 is TGCAGCGTCCGACGGGGACCCTACGAGCAGTACTTC.

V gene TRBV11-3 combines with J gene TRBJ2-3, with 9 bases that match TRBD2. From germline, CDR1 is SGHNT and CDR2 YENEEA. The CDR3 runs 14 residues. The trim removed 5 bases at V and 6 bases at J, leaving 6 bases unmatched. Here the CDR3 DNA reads TGTGCCAGCAGCGCTCTAGCGGGAATGGATACGCAGTATTTT. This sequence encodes CASSALAGMDTQYF.

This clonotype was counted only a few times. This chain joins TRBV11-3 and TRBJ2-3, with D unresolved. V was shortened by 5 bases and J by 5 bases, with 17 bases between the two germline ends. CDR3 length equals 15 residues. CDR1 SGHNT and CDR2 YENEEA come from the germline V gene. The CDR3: CASSRRDGPIDTQYF. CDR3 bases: TGTGCCAGCAGCCGGAGAGACGGCCCCATAGATACGCAGTATTTT.

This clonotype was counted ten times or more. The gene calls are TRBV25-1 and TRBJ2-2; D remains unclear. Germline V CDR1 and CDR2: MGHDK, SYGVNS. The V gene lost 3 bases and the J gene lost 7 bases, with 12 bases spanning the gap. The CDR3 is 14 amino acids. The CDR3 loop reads CASSEGVRYGELFF. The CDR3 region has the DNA TGTGCCAGCAGTGAGGGTGTGCGATACGGGGAGCTGTTTTTT.

Written as DNA, the CDR3 is TGCGCCAGCAGCCAAGTCCCAAGGACTCCTAGCTCCTATAATTCACCCCTCCACTTT. This gives the protein CASSQVPRTPSSYNSPLHF. The chain carries TRBV4-1 and TRBJ1-6, with D hard to call. Germline values: CDR1 MGHRA, CDR2 YSYEKL. This CDR3 has 19 residues. Trimming shortened V by 1 base and J by 0 bases, and 16 bases separated the two germline ends.